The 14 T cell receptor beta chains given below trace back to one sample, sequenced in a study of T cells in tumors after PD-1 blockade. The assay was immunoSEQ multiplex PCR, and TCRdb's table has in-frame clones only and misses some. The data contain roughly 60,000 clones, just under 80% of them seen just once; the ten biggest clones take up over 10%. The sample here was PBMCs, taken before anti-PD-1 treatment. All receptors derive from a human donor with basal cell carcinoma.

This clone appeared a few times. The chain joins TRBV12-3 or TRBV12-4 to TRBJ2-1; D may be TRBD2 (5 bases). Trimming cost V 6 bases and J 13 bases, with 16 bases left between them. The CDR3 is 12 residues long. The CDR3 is CASSRPDSRQFF. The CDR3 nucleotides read TGTGCCAGCAGCCGTCCGGACTCCCGCCAGTTCTTC.

CDR3 DNA sequence: TGCAGCGTCAGACATAGCAATCAGCCCCAGCATTTT. Its protein product is CSVRHSNQPQHF. The chain carries TRBV29-1 and TRBJ1-5; D is undetermined. Germline V gene lookup returns CDR1 SQVTM and CDR2 ANQGSEA. The CDR3 totals 12 residues. V was clipped by 6 bases and J by 0 bases, with 6 bases between them. Full variable domain (rest looked up from reference TRBV29-1 and TRBJ1-5): SAVISQKPSRDICQRGTSLTIQCQVDSQVTMMFWYRQQPGQSLTLIATANQGSEATYESGFVIDKFPISRPNLTFSTLTVSNMSPEDSSIYLCSVRHSNQPQHFGDGTRLSIL.

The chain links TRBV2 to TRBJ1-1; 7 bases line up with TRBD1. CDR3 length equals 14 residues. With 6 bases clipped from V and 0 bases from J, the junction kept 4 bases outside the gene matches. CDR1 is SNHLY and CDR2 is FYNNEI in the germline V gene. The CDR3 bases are TGTGCCAGCAGGGCACAGGGGATGAACACTGAAGCTTTCTTT. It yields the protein CASRAQGMNTEAFF.

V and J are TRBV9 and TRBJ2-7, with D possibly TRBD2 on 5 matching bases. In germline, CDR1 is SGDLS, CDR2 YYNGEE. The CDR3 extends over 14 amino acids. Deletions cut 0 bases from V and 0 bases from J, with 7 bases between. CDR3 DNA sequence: TGTGCCAGCAGCGTAGGAGGGATCTCCTACGAGCAGTACTTC. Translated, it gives CASSVGGISYEQYF.

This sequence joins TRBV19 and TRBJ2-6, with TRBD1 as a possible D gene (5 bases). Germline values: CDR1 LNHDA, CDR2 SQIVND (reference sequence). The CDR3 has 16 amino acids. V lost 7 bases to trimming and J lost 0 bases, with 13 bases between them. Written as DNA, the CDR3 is TGTGCCAGTATGGAAGGGGCTACCTCTGGGGCCAACGTCCTGACTTTC. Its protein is CASMEGATSGANVLTF.

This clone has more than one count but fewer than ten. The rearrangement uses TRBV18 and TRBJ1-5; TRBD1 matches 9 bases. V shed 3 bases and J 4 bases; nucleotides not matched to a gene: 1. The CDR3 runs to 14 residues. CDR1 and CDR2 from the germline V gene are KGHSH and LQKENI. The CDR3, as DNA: TGTGCCAGCTCACCCGGGACAGGGAATCAGCCCCAGCATTTT. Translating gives CASSPGTGNQPQHF.

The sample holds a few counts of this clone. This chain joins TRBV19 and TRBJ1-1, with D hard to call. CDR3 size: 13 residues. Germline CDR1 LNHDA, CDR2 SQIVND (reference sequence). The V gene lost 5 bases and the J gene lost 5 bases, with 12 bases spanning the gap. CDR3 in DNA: TGTGCCAGTAGTTCGGCCAGGCCGACTGAAGCTTTCTTT. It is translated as CASSSARPTEAFF.

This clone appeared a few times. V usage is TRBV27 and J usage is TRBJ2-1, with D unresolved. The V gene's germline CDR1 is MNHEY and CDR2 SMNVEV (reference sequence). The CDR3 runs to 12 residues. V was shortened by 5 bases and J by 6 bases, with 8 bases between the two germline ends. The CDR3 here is CASSRMGNEQFF. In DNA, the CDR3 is TGTGCCAGCAGTAGAATGGGCAATGAGCAGTTCTTC.

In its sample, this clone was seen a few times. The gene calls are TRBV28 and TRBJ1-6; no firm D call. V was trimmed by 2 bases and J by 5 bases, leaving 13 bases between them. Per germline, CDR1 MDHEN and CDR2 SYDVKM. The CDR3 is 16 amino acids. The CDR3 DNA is TGTGCCAGCAGTTTACAGATATCGGAGGATAATTCACCCCTCCACTTT. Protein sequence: CASSLQISEDNSPLHF.

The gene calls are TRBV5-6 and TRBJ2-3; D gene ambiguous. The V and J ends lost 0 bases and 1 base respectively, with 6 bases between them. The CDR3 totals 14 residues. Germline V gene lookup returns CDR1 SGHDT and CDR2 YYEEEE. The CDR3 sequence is CASSLVSGTDTQYF. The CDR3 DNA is TGTGCCAGCAGCTTGGTTAGTGGCACAGATACGCAGTATTTT.

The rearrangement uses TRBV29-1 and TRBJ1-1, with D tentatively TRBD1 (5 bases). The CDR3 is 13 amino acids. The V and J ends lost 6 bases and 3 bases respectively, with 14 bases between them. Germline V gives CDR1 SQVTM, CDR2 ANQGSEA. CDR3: CSVGVGMDTEAFF. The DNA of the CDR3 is TGCAGCGTGGGGGTAGGCATGGACACTGAAGCTTTCTTT.

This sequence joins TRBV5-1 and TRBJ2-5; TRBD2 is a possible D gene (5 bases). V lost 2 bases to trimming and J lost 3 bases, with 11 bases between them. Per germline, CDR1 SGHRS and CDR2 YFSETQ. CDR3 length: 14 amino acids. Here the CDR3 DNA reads TGCGCCAGCAGCTTCTTGAGCGGAAAAGAGACCCAGTACTTC. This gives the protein CASSFLSGKETQYF.

The CDR3 DNA is TGTGCCAGCAGGGGACTAGCGGGGGGGCTTTCCTACAATGAGCAGTTCTTC. Translating gives CASRGLAGGLSYNEQFF. The rearrangement joins TRBV7-9 to TRBJ2-1, with 16 positions matching TRBD2. CDR3 length equals 17 residues. Germline V lookup: CDR1 SEHNR, CDR2 FQNEAQ (reference sequence). The ends lost 6 bases at V and 1 base at J; junction bases unmatched: 3.

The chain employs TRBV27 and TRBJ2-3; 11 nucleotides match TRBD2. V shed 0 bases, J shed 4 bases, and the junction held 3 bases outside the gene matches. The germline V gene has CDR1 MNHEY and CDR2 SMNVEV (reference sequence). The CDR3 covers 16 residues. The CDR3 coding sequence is TGTGCCAGCAGTTTATCTAGCGGGGGGGCCCCAGATACGCAGTATTTT. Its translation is CASSLSSGGAPDTQYF.